Detailed here is one T cell receptor beta chain. What this receptor recognizes is not known. Base qualities are not provided; no much larger clone lies one nucleotide away. Collaborating institutions collected whole blood in K2EDTA tubes following their own protocols. Collaborator samples were shipped for TCRbeta analysis as frozen whole blood, isolated PBMCs, or DNA extracted from either sample type. The immunoSEQ Assay, a bias-controlled multiplex PCR, was used to amplify TCRbeta CDR3 regions from genomic DNA. The study's own analysis went as follows. Within the assay, amplification of reference gene primers was used to estimate how many nucleated cells each sample contained. To quantify the absolute abundance of each unique TCRbeta CDR3 rearrangement, sequence reads were collapsed and filtered. For each sample, productive Simpson clonality was calculated as the square root of Simpson's diversity index over productive rearrangements. This is the immuneACCESS table as TCRdb keeps it, with only in-frame sequences that have V and J called. A part of the clones is gone; compared with another copy, unresolved V genes explain less than half, and the rest is unexplained. The DNA was the basis for D and trimming; V, J and clone size are from that table. Recorded for this sample are some 230,000 clones; approximately 84% of them occurred a single time. The top ten hold just under 1% of the sample.

These data come from a study of blood T cell repertoires in COVID-19 (dated by TCRdb to about 2020). Context from the whole study: Samples covering the acute and convalescent phases of COVID-19 were provided by collaborators in the United States, Italy and Spain. The prospective study material was composed of cDNA or gDNA derived from T cells, B-cell-depleted T cells, or PBMCs. The dataset comprised deeply sampled blood TCRbeta repertoires from subjects exposed to, actively infected with, or recovered from COVID-19. The repertoires were made available in a free public database intended to serve as a resource for research on the immune response to SARS-CoV-2. Samples were obtained from the ongoing ImmuneRACE study (first 160 participants) and from some 1,300 subjects provided by 6 global collaborators. A de-identified subject ID, COVID-19 status, age in years and sex were almost always included in the sample metadata. Where available, HLA class I and class II types were taken from metadata supplied by the sample provider and were not determined by assay-based typing. What the work shows at the level of the full study, not this receptor alone: How much clinical and demographic metadata was included differed by source and by participant, and the metadata was provided uncurated.

From the germline V gene, CDR1 is KGHSH and CDR2 is LQKENI. Trimming takes 5 bases off V and 6 bases off J; junction bases not matched to a gene: 7. Inclusive of the bounding cysteine and phenylalanine, the CDR3 is 13 residues long. The only DNA kept is the CDR3, 39 bases in frame from the first base. The receptor was derived from a man aged 35-49 years with acute or convalescent COVID-19. The sequenced sample was peripheral blood. Recombination linked TRBV18 to TRBJ2-7, and 7 bases in between align with TRBD1. The nucleotides are TGTGCCAGCTCAACGTGGGACAGCGGCGAGCAGTACTTC. Its protein is CASSTWDSGEQYF.